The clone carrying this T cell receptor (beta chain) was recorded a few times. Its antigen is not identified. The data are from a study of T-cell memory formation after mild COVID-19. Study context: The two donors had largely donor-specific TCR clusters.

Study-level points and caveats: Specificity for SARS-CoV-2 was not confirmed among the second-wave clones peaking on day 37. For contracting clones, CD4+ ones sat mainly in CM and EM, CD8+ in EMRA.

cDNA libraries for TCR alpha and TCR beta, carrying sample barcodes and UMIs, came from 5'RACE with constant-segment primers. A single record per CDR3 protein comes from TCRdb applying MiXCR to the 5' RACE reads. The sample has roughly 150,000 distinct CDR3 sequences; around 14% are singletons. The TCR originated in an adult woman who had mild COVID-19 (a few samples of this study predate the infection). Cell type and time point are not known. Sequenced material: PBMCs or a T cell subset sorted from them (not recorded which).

CDR3 sequence (DNA): TGTGCCACCAGTGATTTGTCGGGGACTGAAGCTTTCTTT. Protein sequence: CATSDLSGTEAFF. The chain is built from TRBV24-1 and TRBJ1-1; D remains ambiguous. Germline V gene sequence: CDR1 KGHDR, CDR2 SFDVKD. This CDR3 contains 13 residues. Trimming pared 0 bases from V and 5 bases from J, leaving 6 bases between.